The entry below describes one T cell receptor beta chain. The sample is drawn from a study of blood T cell repertoires in COVID-19. Study context: Sites across the United States, Italy and Spain contributed samples from acute and convalescent COVID-19. T cells, B-cell-depleted T cells, or PBMCs provided the cDNA or gDNA that served as material.

The V segment lost 3 bases and the J segment 4 bases; nucleotides outside the gene matches: 2. The germline V gene has CDR1 LNHDA and CDR2 SQIVND (reference sequence). CDR3 length: 15 residues. Authors' processing steps: Amplifying reference gene primers gave estimates of nucleated cell counts. Only in-frame clones appear in the TCRdb table, and some are missing; sequencing was by immunoSEQ multiplex PCR. V and J calls and clone size follow that table, whereas D and trimming were derived from the DNA. The sample has about 100,000 clones, 80% to 95% seen once. The source material was peripheral blood. The V call is TRBV19, the J call TRBJ2-2, with 10 bases that match TRBD1. The TCR was taken from a man aged 55-75 years with acute or convalescent COVID-19. The CDR3 coding sequence is TGTGCCAGTAGTATCCGGGACAGGGGCACCGGGGAGCTGTTTTTT. This gives the protein CASSIRDRGTGELFF. Full variable domain (outside the CDR3, taken from reference TRBV19 and TRBJ2-2): DGGITQSPKYLFRKEGQNVTLSCEQNLNHDAMYWYRQDPGQGLRLIYYSQIVNDFQKGDIAEGYSVSREKKESFPLTVTSAQKNPTAFYLCASSIRDRGTGELFFGEGSRLTVL.